This T cell receptor (beta chain) originates from a study of OX40 agonist ivuxolimab in advanced cancers. Study-wide background: Intravenous ivuxolimab was administered to patients every 2 weeks at 0.01 to 10 mg/kg. With a range of about 20 to 79, age averaged approximately 55 years, and about 83% were male.

Study-level points and caveats: Clones of CD4+ and CD8+ blood T cells grew by week 6 at doses of 0.1 to 3.0 mg/kg.

Comment on this clone: Its antigen is unidentified.

The germline V and J ends were trimmed by 3 bases and 4 bases, with 9 bases remaining between them. From germline, CDR1 is MNHEY and CDR2 SVGAGI. The CDR3 has 13 amino acids. The repertoire was sequenced with immunoSEQ multiplex PCR; TCRdb's copy has only in-frame clones and lacks some. The sample has about 63,000 clones, approximately 91% seen once; the top ten hold roughly 4.1%. Sequenced material: CD4+ or CD8+ T cells sorted from blood, taken in a trial of the OX40 agonist ivuxolimab. The chain carries TRBV6-5 and TRBJ1-2, with a possible D match to TRBD1 (6 bases). The receptor's source is an adult with an advanced solid tumor such as melanoma, head and neck, liver or kidney cancer. The DNA of the CDR3 is TGTGCCAGCAGTTATACGGACAGCTATGGCTACACCTTC. The encoded protein is CASSYTDSYGYTF.